This T cell receptor (beta chain) was recovered during a study of technical replicates of blood from a handful of donors. The method was immunoSEQ multiplex PCR; TCRdb's version includes in-frame clones alone and lacks a portion of them. The sample records more than 75,000 clones, 96% being singletons. The V gene's germline CDR1 is SGHVS and CDR2 FQNEAQ. The CDR3 is 15 residues long. Trimming cost V 5 bases and J 3 bases, with 16 bases left between them. The TCR originated in a human donor in good health. The sequencing sample was made of T cells isolated from PBMCs. V usage is TRBV7-8 and J usage is TRBJ1-1, with D perhaps matching TRBD1 (5 bases). The CDR3, as DNA: TGTGCCAGCAGCCTACGTACCAGGGTTTACACTGAAGCTTTCTTT. Residues: CASSLRTRVYTEAFF.